The rows below give T cell receptor beta chains drawn from one sample of a study of OX40 agonist ivuxolimab in advanced cancers. Clones were read by immunoSEQ multiplex PCR, and TCRdb kept only the in-frame ones, dropping some. This sample carries about 79,000 clones, under 95% of them seen once, and the ten largest clones take approximately 10%. The source material was CD4+ or CD8+ T cells sorted from blood, sampled in a trial of the OX40 agonist ivuxolimab. The receptors stem from an adult with an advanced solid tumor such as melanoma, head and neck, liver or kidney cancer. CDR3s include the opening cysteine and the closing phenylalanine or tryptophan.

v_call	cdr3_aa
TRBV5-1	CASSFGETRYF
TRBV27	CASRRGAGWSGELFF
TRBV27	CASSLYSLDRGISNQPQHF
TRBV14	CASSQGARGWIGAFF
TRBV7-9	CASSDSGGLTYEQYF
TRBV28	CASSLQGSSQETQYF
TRBV6-5	CASSPTGGEAQHF
TRBV11-2	CASSLVISGGPKETQYF
TRBV27	CASSSPHLVSDTQYF
TRBV6-4	CASRHCVTGLESYEQYF
TRBV9	CASSRGDYGYTF
TRBV6-1	CASSEWVAGGTDTQYF
TRBV13	CASSPRLRGGYEQYF
TRBV7-2	CASSWAPSQPQHF
TRBV7-2	CASSWPTSGASLYNEQFF
TRBV2	CASSSDRNSNQPQHF
TRBV9	CASSVQGGDNSPLHF
TRBV11-2	CASSLGTDTQYF
TRBV7-9	CASSLGTGNQPQHF
TRBV9	CASSVGGASEQYF
TRBV9	CASSLGQGAYEQYF
TRBV10-3	CAIRGPDTQYF
TRBV7-6	CASSSPNTDTQYF
TRBV13	CASSLDPGDAFTDTQYF
TRBV11-2	CASSQGLAGLNEQFF
TRBV14	CASSQDVGTTGVQETQYF
TRBV11-2	CASSLGLGQGTEQYF
TRBV6-4	CASSETGSSTDTQYF
TRBV5-6	CASSLGRYSNQPQHF
TRBV9	CASSHNDPDTQYF
TRBV9	CASSEGGRSEQFF
TRBV11-3	CASSLMGPTDTQYF
TRBV6-1	CASSPGRDSYEQYF